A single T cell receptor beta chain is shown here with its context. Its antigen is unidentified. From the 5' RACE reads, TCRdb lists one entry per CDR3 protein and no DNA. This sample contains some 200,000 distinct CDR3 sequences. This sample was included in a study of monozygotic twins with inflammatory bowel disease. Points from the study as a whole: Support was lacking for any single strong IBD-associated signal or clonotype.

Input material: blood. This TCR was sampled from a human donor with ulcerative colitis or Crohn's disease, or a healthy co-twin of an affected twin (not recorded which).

CDR3 residues: CSATQGNTEAFF. The chain recombines TRBV29-1 with TRBJ1-1; TCRdb outputs TRBD1, but without DNA this stays unchecked. The germline V gene has CDR1 SQVTM and CDR2 ANQGSEA. The CDR3 covers 12 residues.